The clone carrying this TCR beta chain has more than one count but fewer than ten. Its antigen is undetermined. Here immunoSEQ multiplex PCR was the method, and the copy in TCRdb shows in-frame clones only, minus some. The top ten hold about 17% of the sample, which has about 92,000 clones, 80% to 85% seen once. This sample was included in a study of graft-versus-host responses after intestinal transplantation. The CDR3 totals 13 residues. Germline values: CDR1 SGHNT, CDR2 YYREEE (reference sequence). V was cut by 0 bases and J by 8 bases, with 11 bases left in between. The V gene is TRBV5-4, the J gene TRBJ1-2; tentative D call: TRBD1 (6 bases). The source material was unstimulated CD8+ T cells sorted from spleen or lymph node cells, sampled before intestinal transplant. The sequence came from a human donor who received an intestinal transplant. This CDR3 reads CASSLGQAGGYTF. Written as DNA, the CDR3 is TGTGCCAGCAGCTTGGGACAGGCGGGCGGCTACACCTTC.